This T cell receptor (beta chain) comes out of a study of cytomegalovirus exposure and HLA in healthy donors. Study details: The roughly 120 validation repertoires, a later analysis reported, used the same platform as the 666 repertoires from the first cohort.

Data came from immunoSEQ multiplex PCR; TCRdb stores just in-frame clones and leaves some out. The sample has under 200,000 clones, roughly nine tenths seen once. Turning to this clone: Its antigen is not known.

Study results and caveats: Confirmation was obtained in vitro that a few CMV-associated chains are specific for CMV antigens.

Germline CDR1 is LGHNA and CDR2 is YSLEER. This CDR3 spans 16 amino acids. V dropped 5 bases and J dropped 1; count of bases not matched to a gene: 8. This sequence originates from a woman younger than 35 in good health and CMV-seropositive. The sample was PBMCs. The chain links TRBV4-3 to TRBJ2-1; TRBD2 aligns across 7 bases. This CDR3 reads CASSDSSGESYNEQFF. The CDR3 DNA sequence: TGCGCCAGCAGCGATTCTAGCGGAGAGTCCTACAATGAGCAGTTCTTC.